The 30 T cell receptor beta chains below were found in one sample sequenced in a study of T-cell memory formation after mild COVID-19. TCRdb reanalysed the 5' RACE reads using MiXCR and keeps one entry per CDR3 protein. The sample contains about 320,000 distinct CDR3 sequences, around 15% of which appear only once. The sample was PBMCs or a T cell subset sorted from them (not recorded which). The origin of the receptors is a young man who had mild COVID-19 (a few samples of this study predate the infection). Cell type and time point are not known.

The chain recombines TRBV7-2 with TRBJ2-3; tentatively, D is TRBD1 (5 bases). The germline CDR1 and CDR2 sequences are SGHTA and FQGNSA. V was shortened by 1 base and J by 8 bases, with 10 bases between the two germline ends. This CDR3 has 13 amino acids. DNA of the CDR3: TGTGCCAGCAGCTTAGAGCAGGGTGGTACGCAGTATTTT. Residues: CASSLEQGGTQYF.

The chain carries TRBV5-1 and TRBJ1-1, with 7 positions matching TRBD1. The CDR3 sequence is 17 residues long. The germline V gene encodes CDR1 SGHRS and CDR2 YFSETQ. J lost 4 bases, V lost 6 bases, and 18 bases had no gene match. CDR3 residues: CASNVAPPGQGVTEAFF. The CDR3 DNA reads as TGCGCCAGCAATGTCGCTCCTCCGGGGCAGGGGGTCACTGAAGCTTTCTTT.

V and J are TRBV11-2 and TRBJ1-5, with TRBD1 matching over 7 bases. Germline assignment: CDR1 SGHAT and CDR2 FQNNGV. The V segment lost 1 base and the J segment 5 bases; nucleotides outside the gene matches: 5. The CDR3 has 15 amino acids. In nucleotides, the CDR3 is TGTGCCAGCAGCTTAGGTGGAGGGGGCGATCAGCCCCAGCATTTT. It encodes CASSLGGGGDQPQHF.

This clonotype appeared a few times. The CDR3 sequence is CASSSSIRGEQYV. The CDR3 DNA sequence: TGTGCCAGCAGTTCCTCCATCCGTGGGGAGCAGTACGTC. The chain links TRBV6-2 or TRBV6-3 to TRBJ2-7; no definite D call. The CDR3 has 13 residues. The V end was cut by 4 bases, the J end by 7 bases, with 14 bases between. Germline CDR1 is MNHEY and CDR2 is SVGEGT.

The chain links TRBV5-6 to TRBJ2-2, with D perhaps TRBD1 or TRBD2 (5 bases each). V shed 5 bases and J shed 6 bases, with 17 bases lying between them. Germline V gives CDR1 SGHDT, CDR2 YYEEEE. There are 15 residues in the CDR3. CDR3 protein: CASREGFLGPGELFF. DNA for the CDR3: TGTGCCAGCAGGGAAGGGTTTTTGGGACCCGGGGAGCTGTTTTTT.

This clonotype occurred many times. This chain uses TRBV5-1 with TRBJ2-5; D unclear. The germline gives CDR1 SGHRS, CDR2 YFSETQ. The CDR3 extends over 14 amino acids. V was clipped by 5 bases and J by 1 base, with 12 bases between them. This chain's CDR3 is CASRSISSQETQYF. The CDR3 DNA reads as TGCGCCAGCAGGTCCATCTCGTCCCAAGAGACCCAGTACTTC.

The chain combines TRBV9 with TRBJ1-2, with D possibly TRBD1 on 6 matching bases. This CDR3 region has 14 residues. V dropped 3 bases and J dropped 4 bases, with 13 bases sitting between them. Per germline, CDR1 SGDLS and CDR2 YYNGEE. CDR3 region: CASSGPGALYGYTF. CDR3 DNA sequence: TGTGCCAGCAGCGGCCCAGGGGCTCTCTATGGCTACACCTTC.

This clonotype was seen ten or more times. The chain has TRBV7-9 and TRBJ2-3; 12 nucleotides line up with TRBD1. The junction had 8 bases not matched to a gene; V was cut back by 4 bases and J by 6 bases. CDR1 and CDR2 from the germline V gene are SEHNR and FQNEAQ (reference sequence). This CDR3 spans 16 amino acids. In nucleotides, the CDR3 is TGTGCCAGCAGCTCGACCGGGACAGGGGGCCTCGATACGCAGTATTTT. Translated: CASSSTGTGGLDTQYF.

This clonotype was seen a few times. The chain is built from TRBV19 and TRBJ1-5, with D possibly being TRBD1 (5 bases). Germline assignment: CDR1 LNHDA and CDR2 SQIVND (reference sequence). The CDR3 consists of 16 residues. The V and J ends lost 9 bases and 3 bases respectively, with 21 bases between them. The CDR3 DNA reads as TGTGCCAGCGAGGTCCGTAGGGGAAAGGTCAATCAGCCCCAGCATTTT. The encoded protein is CASEVRRGKVNQPQHF.

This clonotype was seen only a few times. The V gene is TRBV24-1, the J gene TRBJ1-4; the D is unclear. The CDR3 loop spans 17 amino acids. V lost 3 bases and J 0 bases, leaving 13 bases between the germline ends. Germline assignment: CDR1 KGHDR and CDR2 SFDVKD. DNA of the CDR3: TGTGCCACCAGTGATGGCGAGGCGTTTGCAACTAATGAAAAACTGTTTTTT. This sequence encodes CATSDGEAFATNEKLFF.

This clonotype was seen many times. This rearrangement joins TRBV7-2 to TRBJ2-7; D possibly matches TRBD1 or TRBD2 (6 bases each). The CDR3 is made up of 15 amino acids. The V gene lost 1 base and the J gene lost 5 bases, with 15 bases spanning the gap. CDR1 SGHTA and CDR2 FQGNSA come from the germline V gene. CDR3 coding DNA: TGTGCCAGCAGCTTAGTTGGGGGGCTATTCGACGAGCAGTACTTC. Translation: CASSLVGGLFDEQYF.

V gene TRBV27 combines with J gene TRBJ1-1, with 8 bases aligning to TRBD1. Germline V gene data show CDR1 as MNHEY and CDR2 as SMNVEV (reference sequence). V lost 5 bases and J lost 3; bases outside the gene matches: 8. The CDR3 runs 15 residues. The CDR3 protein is CASSPQDRAYTEAFF. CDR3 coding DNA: TGTGCCAGCAGTCCGCAGGACAGGGCGTACACTGAAGCTTTCTTT.

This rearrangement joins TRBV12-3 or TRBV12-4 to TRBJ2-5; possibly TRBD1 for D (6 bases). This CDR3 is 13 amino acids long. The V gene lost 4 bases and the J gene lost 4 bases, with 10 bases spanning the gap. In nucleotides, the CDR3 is TGTGCCAGCAGTTGGGCAGGGGCAGAGACCCAGTACTTC. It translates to CASSWAGAETQYF.

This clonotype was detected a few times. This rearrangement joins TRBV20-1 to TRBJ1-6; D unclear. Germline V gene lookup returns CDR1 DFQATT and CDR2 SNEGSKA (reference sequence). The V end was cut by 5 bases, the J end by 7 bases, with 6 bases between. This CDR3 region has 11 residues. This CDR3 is CSAGWNSPLHF. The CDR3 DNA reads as TGCAGTGCTGGGTGGAATTCACCCCTCCACTTT.

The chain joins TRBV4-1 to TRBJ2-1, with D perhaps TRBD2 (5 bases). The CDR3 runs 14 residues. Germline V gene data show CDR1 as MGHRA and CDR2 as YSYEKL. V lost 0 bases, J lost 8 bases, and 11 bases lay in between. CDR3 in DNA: TGCGCCAGCAGCCAAGATGGCGGGTCGGATGAGCAGTTCTTC. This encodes CASSQDGGSDEQFF.

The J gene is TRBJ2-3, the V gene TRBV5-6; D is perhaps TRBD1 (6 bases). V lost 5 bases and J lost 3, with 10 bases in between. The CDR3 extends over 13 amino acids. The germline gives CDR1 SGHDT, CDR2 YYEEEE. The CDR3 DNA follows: TGTGCCAGCAGGGGACAAATTACAGATACGCAGTATTTT. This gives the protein CASRGQITDTQYF. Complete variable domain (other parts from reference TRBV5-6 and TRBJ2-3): DAGVTQSPTHLIKTRGQQVTLRCSPKSGHDTVSWYQQALGQGPQFIFQYYEEEERQRGNFPDRFSGHQFPNYSSELNVNALLLGDSALYLCASRGQITDTQYFGPGTRLTVL.

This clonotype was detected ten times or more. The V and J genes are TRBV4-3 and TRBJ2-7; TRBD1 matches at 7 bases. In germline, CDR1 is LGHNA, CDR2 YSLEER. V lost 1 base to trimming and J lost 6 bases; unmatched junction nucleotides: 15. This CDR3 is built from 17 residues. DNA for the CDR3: TGCGCCAGCAGCCAAGTCACTCGGGCAGGGGGTCGAGGCGAGCAGTACTTC. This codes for CASSQVTRAGGRGEQYF.

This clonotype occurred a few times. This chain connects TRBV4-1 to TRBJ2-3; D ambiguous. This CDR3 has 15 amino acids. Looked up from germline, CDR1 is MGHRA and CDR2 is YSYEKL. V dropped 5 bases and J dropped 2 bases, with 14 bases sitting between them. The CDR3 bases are TGCGCCAGCAGCACCCCGGGTCTCAACACAGATACGCAGTATTTT. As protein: CASSTPGLNTDTQYF.

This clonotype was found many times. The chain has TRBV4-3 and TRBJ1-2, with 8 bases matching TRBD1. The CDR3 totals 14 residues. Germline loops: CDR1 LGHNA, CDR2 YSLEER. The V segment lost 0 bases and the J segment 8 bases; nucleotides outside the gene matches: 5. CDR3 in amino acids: CASSQEAGTGGYTF. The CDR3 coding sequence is TGCGCCAGCAGCCAAGAGGCCGGGACAGGAGGCTACACCTTC.

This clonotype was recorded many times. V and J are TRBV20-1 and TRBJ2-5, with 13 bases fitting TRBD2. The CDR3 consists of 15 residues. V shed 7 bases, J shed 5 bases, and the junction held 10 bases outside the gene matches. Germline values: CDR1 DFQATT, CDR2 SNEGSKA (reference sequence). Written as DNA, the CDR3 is TGCAGTGTCAGCCGACTAGCGGGGGGCCAGGAGACCCAGTACTTC. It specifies CSVSRLAGGQETQYF.

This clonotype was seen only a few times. The CDR3 DNA reads TGTGCCAGCACGGTTGGCATTCCAAATGAAAAACTGTTTTTT. Translated: CASTVGIPNEKLFF. J is TRBJ1-4 and V is TRBV12-3 or TRBV12-4; D gene unclear. CDR3 size: 14 residues. V shed 7 bases and J shed 5 bases, with 14 bases lying between them.

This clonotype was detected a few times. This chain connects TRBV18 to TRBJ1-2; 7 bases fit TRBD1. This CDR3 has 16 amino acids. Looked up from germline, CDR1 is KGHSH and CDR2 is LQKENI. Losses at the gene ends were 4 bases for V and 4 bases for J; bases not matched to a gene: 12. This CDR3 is CASSLTTGSVSYGYTF. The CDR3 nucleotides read TGTGCCAGCTCACTCACGACAGGGAGCGTAAGCTATGGCTACACCTTC.

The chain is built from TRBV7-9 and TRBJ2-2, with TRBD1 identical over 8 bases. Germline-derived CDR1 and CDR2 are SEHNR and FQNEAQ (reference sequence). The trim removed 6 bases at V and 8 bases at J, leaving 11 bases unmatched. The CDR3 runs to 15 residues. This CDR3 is CASRPADRANGELFF. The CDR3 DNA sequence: TGTGCCAGCAGACCAGCGGACAGGGCAAATGGGGAGCTGTTTTTT.

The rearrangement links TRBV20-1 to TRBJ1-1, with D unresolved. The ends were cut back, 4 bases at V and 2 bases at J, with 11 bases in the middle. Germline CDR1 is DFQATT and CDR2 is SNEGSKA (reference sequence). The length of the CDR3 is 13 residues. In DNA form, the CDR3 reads TGCAGTGCTATGACGGAGGTAAACACTGAAGCTTTCTTT. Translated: CSAMTEVNTEAFF.

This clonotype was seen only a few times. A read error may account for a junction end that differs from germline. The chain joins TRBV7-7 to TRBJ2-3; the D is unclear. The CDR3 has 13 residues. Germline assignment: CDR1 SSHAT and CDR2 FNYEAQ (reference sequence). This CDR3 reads CASSFVATDTQYF. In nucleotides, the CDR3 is TGTGCTAGCAGCTTCGTAGCCACAGATACGCAGTATTTT.

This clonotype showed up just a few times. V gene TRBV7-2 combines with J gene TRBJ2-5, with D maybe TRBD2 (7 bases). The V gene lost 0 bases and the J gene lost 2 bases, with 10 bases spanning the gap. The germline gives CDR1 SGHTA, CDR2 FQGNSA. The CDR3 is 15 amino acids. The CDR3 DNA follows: TGTGCCAGCAGCTTAGCGGGGGGGCGTCAAGAGACCCAGTACTTC. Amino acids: CASSLAGGRQETQYF.

CDR3: CASSLGLAGYPRDEQYF. CDR3 bases: TGCGCCAGCAGCTTGGGGCTAGCGGGGTACCCTCGGGACGAGCAGTACTTC. This chain links TRBV5-1 with TRBJ2-7; 9 nucleotides align to TRBD2. The length of the CDR3 is 17 residues. Germline assignment: CDR1 SGHRS and CDR2 YFSETQ. V trimming: 0 bases; J trimming: 5 bases; junction bases outside the gene matches: 12. The full variable domain, completed using reference TRBV5-1 and TRBJ2-7, is KAGVTQTPRYLIKTRGQQVTLSCSPISGHRSVSWYQQTPGQGLQFLFEYFSETQRNKGNFPGRFSGRQFSNSRSEMNVSTLELGDSALYLCASSLGLAGYPRDEQYFGPGTRLTVT.

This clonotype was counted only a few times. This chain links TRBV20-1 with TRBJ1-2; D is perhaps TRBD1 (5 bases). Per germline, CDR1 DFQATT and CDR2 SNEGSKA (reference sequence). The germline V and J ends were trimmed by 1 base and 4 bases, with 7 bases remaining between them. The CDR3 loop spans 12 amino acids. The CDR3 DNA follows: TGCAGTGCTAGAGTGGGGGGCTATGGCTACACCTTC. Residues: CSARVGGYGYTF.

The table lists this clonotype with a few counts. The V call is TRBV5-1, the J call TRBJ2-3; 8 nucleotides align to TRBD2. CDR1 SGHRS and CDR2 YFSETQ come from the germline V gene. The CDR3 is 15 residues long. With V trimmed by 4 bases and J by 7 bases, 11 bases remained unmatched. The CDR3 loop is CASSSTRGGGNTQYF. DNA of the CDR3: TGCGCCAGCAGCAGTACACGGGGGGGAGGAAATACGCAGTATTTT.

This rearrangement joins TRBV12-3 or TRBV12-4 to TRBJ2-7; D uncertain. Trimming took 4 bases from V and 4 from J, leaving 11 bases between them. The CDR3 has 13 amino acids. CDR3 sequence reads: CASSSGWGYEQYF. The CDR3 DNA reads TGTGCCAGCAGTTCCGGGTGGGGATACGAGCAGTACTTC.